The TCR beta chain described here comes from a study of T cells in Graves' hyperthyroidism and ophthalmopathy. Findings and limits, study-wide: Most expanded thyroid clonotypes above 0.001 also appeared in blood.

There were TCR beta CDR3 regions amplified from RNA transcripts. The HTBI primer set drove a first-round RT-PCR of the TCR CDR3. TCRdb passed the multiplex PCR reads through MiXCR, listing each CDR3 protein once. The sample gives under 750,000 distinct CDR3 sequences, over 15% of which show up once; 16% is in the top ten. Blood from later-ophthalmopathy patients was taken at first hyperthyroidism diagnosis. PBMCs came from 9 to 10 ml fresh peripheral blood. This clonotype has more than one count but fewer than ten. What it binds is not known. V dropped 0 bases and J dropped 0 bases, with 18 bases sitting between them. This CDR3 spans 18 amino acids.

This clonotype originated in a woman aged 50 to 65 with Graves' hyperthyroidism that later progressed to Graves' ophthalmopathy. Sequencing input: blood. The chain combines TRBV6-7 with TRBJ2-7; D tentatively reads TRBD1 or TRBD2 (6 bases each). TRBV6-7 is given ORF status, its function remaining uncertain. As DNA, the CDR3 is TGTGCCAGCAGTTACTCGGGGGGACAAGGCTTTCCCTCCTACGAGCAGTACTTC. It yields the protein CASSYSGGQGFPSYEQYF.